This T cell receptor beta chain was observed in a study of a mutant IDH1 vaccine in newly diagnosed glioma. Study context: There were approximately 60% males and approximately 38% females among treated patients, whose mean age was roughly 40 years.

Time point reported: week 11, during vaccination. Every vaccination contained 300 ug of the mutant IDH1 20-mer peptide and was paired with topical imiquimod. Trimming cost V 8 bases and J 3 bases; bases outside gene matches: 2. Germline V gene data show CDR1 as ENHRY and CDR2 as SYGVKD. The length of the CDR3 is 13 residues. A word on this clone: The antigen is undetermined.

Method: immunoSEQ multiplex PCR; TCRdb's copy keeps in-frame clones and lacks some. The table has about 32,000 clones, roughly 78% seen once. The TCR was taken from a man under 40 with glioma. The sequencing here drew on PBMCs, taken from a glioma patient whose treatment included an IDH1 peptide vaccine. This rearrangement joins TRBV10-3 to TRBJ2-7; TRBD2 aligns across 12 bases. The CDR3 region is CAIAGLAGYEQYF. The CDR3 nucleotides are TGTGCCATCGCGGGACTAGCGGGCTACGAGCAGTACTTC.